The 14 T cell receptor beta chains in this list originate from one sample, sequenced in a study of blood T cells in healthy people across ages. A second roughly 6 to 11 cycle PCR used barcoded and J-beta primers. TCRdb fed the 5' RACE reads into MiXCR, producing one record per CDR3 protein. The sample carries about 900,000 distinct CDR3 sequences, under 80% recorded once. Sequencing was carried out using blood. Source of these receptors: a man aged 25 to 45 in good health.

This chain joins TRBV9 and TRBJ2-4, with D uncertain. The end of the DNA is better explained by TRBJ2-7, so the J call may be wrong. This CDR3 is built from 16 residues. Germline lookup yields CDR1 SGDLS and CDR2 YYNGEE. The CDR3 DNA is TGTGCCAGCAGCGTAGCGGCATTCTTCGGTCCCTACGAGCAGTACTTC. Translating it yields CASSVAAFFGPYEQYF.

The chain combines TRBV7-9 with TRBJ1-1, with D perhaps TRBD1 (5 bases). From germline, CDR1 is SEHNR and CDR2 FQNEAQ (reference sequence). CDR3 length: 14 residues. Trimming took off 1 base at V and 0 bases at J, with 6 bases between the two ends. CDR3 DNA: TGTGCCAGCAGCTTAGAACAGGTGAACACTGAAGCTTTCTTT. This translates into CASSLEQVNTEAFF.

The chain combines TRBV6-2 or TRBV6-3 with TRBJ2-7, with D perhaps given as TRBD1 or TRBD2 (5 bases each). Trimming removed 7 bases from V and 0 bases from J, with 10 bases in between. The germline V gene encodes CDR1 MNHEY and CDR2 SVGEGT. CDR3 size: 13 residues. The DNA of the CDR3 is TGTGCCAGCACAGGGACCCACTCCTACGAGCAGTACTTC. It is translated as CASTGTHSYEQYF.

This clonotype was counted only a few times. The CDR3 spells CASSQAKNIQYF. For the CDR3, the DNA is TGTGCCAGCAGCCAAGCCAAAAACATTCAGTACTTC. The rearrangement joins TRBV3-1 to TRBJ2-4; no reliable D call. The germline V gene encodes CDR1 LGHDT and CDR2 YNNKEL (reference sequence). This CDR3 spans 12 amino acids. Between the trimmed V and J ends, which lost 1 base and 2 bases, there was a span of 0 bases.

CDR3 residues: CASSIQVLNSPLHF. The CDR3 DNA reads TGTGCCAGCAGTATACAGGTTCTTAATTCACCCCTCCACTTT. The V gene is TRBV12-3 or TRBV12-4, the J gene TRBJ1-6, with D possibly being TRBD1 (5 bases). The CDR3 contains 14 residues. V lost 5 bases, J lost 6 bases, and 11 bases lay in between.

The chain uses TRBV7-3 and TRBJ2-3; D may be TRBD2 (6 bases). This CDR3 region has 12 residues. The V end was cut by 3 bases, the J end by 8 bases, with 9 bases between. Looked up from germline, CDR1 is SGHTA and CDR2 is FQGTGA. CDR3 coding DNA: TGTGCCAGCAGCTTTGGAGCGGGTACGCAGTATTTT. Its translation: CASSFGAGTQYF.

V and J are TRBV24-1 and TRBJ2-2, with D perhaps TRBD1 (7 bases). V dropped 4 bases and J dropped 6 bases, with 14 bases sitting between them. Germline assignment: CDR1 KGHDR and CDR2 SFDVKD. The CDR3 is 15 amino acids. CDR3 residues: CATSEVDREAGELFF. CDR3 coding DNA: TGTGCCACCAGTGAGGTCGACAGGGAGGCCGGGGAGCTGTTTTTT.

The chain couples TRBV9 to TRBJ1-6; TRBD1 matches at 10 bases. The CDR3 consists of 18 residues. Germline V lookup: CDR1 SGDLS, CDR2 YYNGEE. The V and J ends lost 3 bases and 9 bases, in that order; junction bases with no gene match: 15. The CDR3 sequence: CASSGTDRGHGRGSPLHF. CDR3 in DNA: TGTGCCAGCAGCGGGACTGACAGGGGGCATGGTAGGGGTTCACCCCTCCACTTT. Full variable domain (rest looked up from reference TRBV9 and TRBJ1-6): DSGVTQTPKHLITATGQRVTLRCSPRSGDLSVYWYQQSLDQGLQFLIQYYNGEERAKGNILERFSAQQFPDLHSELNLSSLELGDSALYFCASSGTDRGHGRGSPLHFGNGTRLTVT.

V gene TRBV9 combines with J gene TRBJ2-3; 8 nucleotides agree with TRBD2. The CDR3 spans 15 residues. CDR1 is SGDLS, CDR2 YYNGEE, per germline. J gave up 5 bases and V 0 bases, and 5 bases lay outside the gene matches. Here the CDR3 reads CASSVEPAGEDTQYF. CDR3 nucleotide sequence: TGTGCCAGCAGCGTAGAGCCAGCGGGGGAAGATACGCAGTATTTT.

The chain uses TRBV6-1 and TRBJ2-7; 7 bases match TRBD2. The DNA end lines up better with TRBJ2-4; the J call may be wrong. The CDR3 length is 14 residues. Germline CDR1 is MNHNS and CDR2 is SASEGT. CDR3 DNA sequence: TGTGCCAGCAGTGAATGGGGGGGGAAGAACATTCAGTACTTC. It codes for CASSEWGGKNIQYF.

The V gene is TRBV30, the J gene TRBJ2-1, with D possibly TRBD2 on 6 matching bases. The CDR3 contains 17 residues. The germline gives CDR1 GTSNPN, CDR2 SVGIG (reference sequence). The V and J ends lost 0 bases and 0 bases respectively, with 15 bases between them. CDR3 region: CAWSVFRRGSSYNEQFF. CDR3 in DNA: TGTGCCTGGAGTGTATTTAGGAGGGGAAGCTCCTACAATGAGCAGTTCTTC. Based on the CDR3 plus reference TRBV30 and TRBJ2-1, the full variable domain is SQTIHQWPATLVQPVGSPLSLECTVEGTSNPNLYWYRQAAGRGLQLLFYSVGIGQISSEVPQNLSASRPQDRQFILSSKKLLLSDSGFYLCAWSVFRRGSSYNEQFFGPGTRLTVL.

This rearrangement joins TRBV27 to TRBJ2-7, with 7 nucleotides matching TRBD1. CDR1 MNHEY and CDR2 SMNVEV come from the germline V gene (reference sequence). V lost 6 bases to trimming and J lost 7 bases; unmatched junction nucleotides: 21. The CDR3 is 17 residues long. In nucleotides, the CDR3 is TGTGCCAGCAGGACGACAGGGCCGCTGGGGGAAAACAATGAGCAGTACTTC. Protein: CASRTTGPLGENNEQYF.

This sequence joins TRBV7-2 and TRBJ2-5, with TRBD2 matching 8 bases. This CDR3 contains 12 residues. V was clipped by 3 bases and J by 9 bases; unmatched bases: 3. The germline gives CDR1 SGHTA, CDR2 FQGNSA. The CDR3 DNA is TGTGCCAGCAGCTTTGGCGGGGGGCCCCAGTACTTC. The encoded protein is CASSFGGGPQYF.

The chain carries TRBV29-1 and TRBJ1-1, with D perhaps TRBD1 (5 bases). The germline gives CDR1 SQVTM, CDR2 ANQGSEA. The CDR3 is 13 residues long. For the CDR3, the DNA is TGCAGGGCTGATAGGGACGGAGGAACTGAAGCTTTCTTT. This codes for CRADRDGGTEAFF.